This T cell receptor (beta chain) appears in the sequencing data of a study of shared clonotypes between healthy human individuals. Overall study results and limits: Unshared clonotypes carried lower generation probabilities than those common to all four donors. Few donors limited the genetic and exposure-history diversity represented.

Nashville, Tennessee was home to all donors, who were Caucasian adults. The study separated CD4+ cells into CD45RA+ naive and CD45RA-negative memory subsets. In germline, CDR1 is LNHDA, CDR2 SQIVND (reference sequence). This CDR3 comprises 16 residues. With V trimmed by 3 bases and J by 7 bases, 7 bases remained unmatched. The table came from immunoSEQ multiplex PCR; TCRdb's copy has only in-frame clones and leaves some out. The sample lists about 1.5 million clones, roughly 97% seen once, with more than 0.9% in the top ten. This clone was found once. Its specificity is unknown. The clonotype originates from a man younger than 40 in good health. The rearrangement uses TRBV19 and TRBJ2-2; 11 bases map to TRBD2. The sample consisted of naive CD4+ T cells sorted from blood. The subset here: CD45RA+ positively selected. CDR3 sequence: CASSILAGGVIGELFF. The CDR3 DNA is TGTGCCAGTAGTATCCTAGCGGGAGGCGTTATCGGGGAGCTGTTTTTT.